This TCR beta chain was found in a study of PD-1 blockade in classical Hodgkin lymphoma. Study outcomes and limitations: The baseline diversity of complete responders showed similarity to that of newly diagnosed patients. Undefined causes, possibly disease activity or prior therapy, underlie the repertoire differences. Significantly greater TCR diversity emerged by C4D1 in CD4+ cells but not CD8+ cells. Those starting nivolumab under 1 year post-ASCT were excluded.

CDR3 length: 15 residues. Germline CDR1 and CDR2: MGHRA and YSYEKL. V shed 7 bases, J shed 6 bases, and the junction held 6 bases outside the gene matches. Sequenced by immunoSEQ multiplex PCR; TCRdb stores in-frame clones only, minus some. The profile shows about 19,000 clones, 86% of them singletons. Exposure to brentuximab vedotin varied, and each patient had relapsed following autologous stem cell transplantation. About this clone: The antigen remains unidentified.

This receptor was identified in a human donor with classical Hodgkin lymphoma. This chain joins TRBV4-1 and TRBJ2-2; TRBD1 aligns across 12 bases. The specimen comprised peripheral blood mononuclear cells (PBMCs), sampled before the second cycle of nivolumab. CDR3 bases: TGCGCCAGCATGCCGGGACAGGGGGCCTCCGGGGAGCTGTTTTTT. It is translated as CASMPGQGASGELFF.